This T cell receptor (beta chain) was obtained from a study of lymphopenia after photon versus proton radiotherapy. Study results and limitations: Post-nadir TCR diversity decline inversely tracked overall survival among those who died. Only patients who died were analyzed for survival; proton advantage is unproven. After the lymphocyte nadir, photon-treated repertoires showed oligoclonal expansion, especially of CD8+ Temra cells. Under photons, naive T cells and diversity fell while effector/memory populations rose.

This clone has only one observation. Its antigen is as yet unknown. The V gene lost 8 bases and the J gene lost 9 bases, with 19 bases spanning the gap. The CDR3 totals 13 residues. Germline V gene sequence: CDR1 SGHVS, CDR2 FNYEAQ. Sequenced by immunoSEQ multiplex PCR; TCRdb stores in-frame clones only, minus some. The top ten clones hold under 14% of a sample with some 70,000 clones, 80% to 90% of them seen once. The chain links TRBV7-6 to TRBJ2-5, with D tentatively TRBD1 (6 bases). This sequence originates from a man aged 80 or over with esophageal cancer. Sequences were derived from peripheral blood, sampled from a patient treated with proton-based radiotherapy. The CDR3 reads CASGQTGSAAQYF. DNA for the CDR3: TGTGCCAGCGGACAAACAGGGAGCGCGGCCCAGTACTTC.